This T cell receptor (beta chain) was captured in a study of T cell responses to AZD1222 COVID-19 vaccine. The protocol was immunoSEQ multiplex PCR, while the TCRdb copy is restricted to in-frame clones and leaves out a portion. This table holds 120,000 to 150,000 clones, roughly 88% found once. CDR1 LGHDT and CDR2 YNNKEL come from the germline V gene (reference sequence). The CDR3 totals 13 residues. Findings of the study overall: Only five or six individuals given AZD1222 were seropositive at baseline. Reports indicate that nearly half of spike-specific TCRs are directed at unmutated variant regions. The study found vaccine-associated CD4 TCRs spanning spike, dominant at 160-218 and 743-854. Donors were largely white British and mainly female; clonal diversity was possibly underestimated.

Details on this clone: Its matching antigen is unknown. At one end, the junction sequence differs from germline, possibly due to a read error.

This receptor was identified in an adult in good health. J is TRBJ1-3 and V is TRBV3-1 (or the pseudogene TRBV3-2); D call uncertain. This specimen consisted of peripheral blood, obtained on day 0 of AZD1222 vaccination. The DNA of the CDR3 is TGTGCCAGCAGCCCTCCAGCTGGGAACACCATATATTTT. Translated: CASSPPAGNTIYF.